This T cell receptor beta chain was identified during a study of blood T cell repertoires in COVID-19. V shed 1 base and J 5 bases; nucleotides not matched to a gene: 4. CDR1 and CDR2 (germline): SGHVS, FQNEAQ. This CDR3 region has 15 residues. Sequencing was performed with immunoSEQ multiplex PCR; in TCRdb, only in-frame clones are kept and a portion is missing. The table includes over 150,000 clones, around 81% detected once. The chain couples TRBV7-8 to TRBJ2-1; 8 positions match TRBD2. This TCR was sampled from a man in his 70s with active or convalescent COVID-19. The sample consisted of peripheral blood. CDR3 in amino acids: CASSLEAGVNNEQFF. The CDR3 region has the DNA TGTGCCAGCAGCTTAGAAGCGGGGGTCAACAATGAGCAGTTCTTC.